This is a list of T cell receptor beta chains from one sample in a study of cytomegalovirus exposure and HLA in healthy donors. Profiling relied on immunoSEQ multiplex PCR, and the TCRdb table lists in-frame clones only, not all of them. Of more than 140,000 clones listed, roughly 80% were seen once; the top ten hold around 1.5%. Sequenced: PBMCs. The receptors come from a female donor in good health and CMV-seronegative. Both conserved end residues are part of each CDR3. Fields, in order: CDR3 protein, CDR3 DNA, D gene, V gene, clone size, J gene. D genes are given only for firm matches. Clone size appears in some rows only: once, few, many, or a class for an expanded clone.

CASSQGRGRTDTQYF	TGTGCCAGCAGCCAGGGCAGGGGACGCACAGATACGCAGTATTTT	.	TRBV28	.	TRBJ2-3
CASSWTGADGYTF	TGTGCCAGCAGTTGGACAGGGGCGGATGGCTACACCTTC	TRBD1	TRBV6-5	.	TRBJ1-2
CASSLTTAGANVLTF	TGTGCCAGCAGCTTAACGACAGCTGGGGCCAACGTCCTGACTTTC	.	TRBV7-3	.	TRBJ2-6
CASSLGTASNTEAFF	TGTGCCAGCAGTTTAGGGACAGCCTCGAACACTGAAGCTTTCTTT	TRBD1	TRBV27	.	TRBJ1-1
CASSPNSNQPQHF	TGTGCCAGCAGCCCCAATAGCAATCAGCCCCAGCATTTT	.	TRBV6-6	few	TRBJ1-5
CASSLIIRTGRLNTGELFF	TGCGCCAGCAGCTTGATTATCAGGACAGGGCGACTGAACACCGGGGAGCTGTTTTTT	TRBD1	TRBV5-1	.	TRBJ2-2
CASSLADRSETQYF	TGTGCCAGCAGCTTGGCCGACAGGTCTGAGACCCAGTACTTC	.	TRBV5-4	.	TRBJ2-5
CASSWDRGVGTEAFF	TGTGCCAGCAGTTGGGACAGGGGCGTGGGGACTGAAGCTTTCTTT	TRBD1	TRBV27	.	TRBJ1-1
CASSSGQGRGTSSYEQYF	TGTGCCAGCAGCAGCGGACAGGGCCGCGGGACTAGCAGTTACGAGCAGTACTTC	.	TRBV5-6	.	TRBJ2-7
CASSTGTESYEQYF	TGTGCCAGCAGTACCGGGACAGAGTCCTACGAGCAGTACTTC	TRBD1	TRBV28	.	TRBJ2-7
CASSLADRVGEQYF	TGCGCCAGCAGCTTGGCCGACAGGGTTGGCGAGCAGTACTTC	TRBD1	TRBV5-1	.	TRBJ2-7
CASSFSGGSVDNEQFF	TGTGCCAGCAGCTTCAGCGGGGGGTCCGTAGACAATGAGCAGTTCTTC	TRBD2	TRBV11-2	few	TRBJ2-1
CASISGLHSYEQYF	TGTGCCAGCATAAGCGGGCTACATTCCTACGAGCAGTACTTC	.	TRBV7-2	.	TRBJ2-7
CASSLEGGTTDTQYF	TGTGCCAGCAGTTTGGAAGGGGGTACCACAGATACGCAGTATTTT	.	TRBV27	once	TRBJ2-3
CASSLGGTINEQFF	TGTGCCAGCAGTTTAGGAGGGACTATCAATGAGCAGTTCTTC	TRBD2	TRBV27	.	TRBJ2-1
CASSAVRAGATEAFF	TGTGCCAGCAGCGCAGTCCGTGCGGGCGCAACTGAAGCTTTCTTT	.	TRBV9	.	TRBJ1-1
CASSPGQGGGYTF	TGTGCCAGCTCACCGGGACAGGGGGGCGGCTACACCTTC	TRBD1	TRBV18	once	TRBJ1-2
CASSVGADYGYTF	TGTGCCAGCAGCGTGGGCGCTGACTATGGCTACACCTTC	.	TRBV9	.	TRBJ1-2